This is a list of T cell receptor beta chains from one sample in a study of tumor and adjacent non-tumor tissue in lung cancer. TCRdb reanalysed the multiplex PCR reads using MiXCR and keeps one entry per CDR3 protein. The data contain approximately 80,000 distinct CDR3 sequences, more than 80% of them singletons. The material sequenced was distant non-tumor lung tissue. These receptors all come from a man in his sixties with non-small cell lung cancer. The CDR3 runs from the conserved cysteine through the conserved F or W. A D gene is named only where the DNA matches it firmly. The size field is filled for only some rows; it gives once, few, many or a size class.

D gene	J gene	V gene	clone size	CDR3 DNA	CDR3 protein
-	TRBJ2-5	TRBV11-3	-	TGTGCCAGCAGCTTTACCGTGGATGAGACCCAGTATTTC	CASSFTVDETQYF
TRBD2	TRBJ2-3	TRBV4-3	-	TGCGCCAGCAACCAGGTTGGACTAGGCGGGAGTTTCGATATGCAGTATTTT	CASNQVGLGGSFDMQYF
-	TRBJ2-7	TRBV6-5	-	TGTGCCAACAGTTACACACCCAGTACATCCTACGAGCAGTACTTC	CANSYTPSTSYEQYF
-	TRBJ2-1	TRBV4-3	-	TGCGCCAGCAGCCAGGTGGGAAGGCTTGCCGTTGAGCAAATCTTC	CASSQVGRLAVEQIF
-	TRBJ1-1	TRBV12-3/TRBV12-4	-	TGTGCCAGCAGGTTGGTAGGATTAGGGATGAACACTGAAGCTTTATTT	CASRLVGLGMNTEALF
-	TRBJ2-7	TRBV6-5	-	TGTGCCAGCAGTTCAGGGGGGGGGGTGTACGAGCAGTACTTC	CASSSGGGVYEQYF
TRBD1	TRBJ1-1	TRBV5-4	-	TGTGCCAGCAGCGCCGGTCGACAGGGACAAGGGGACACTGAGGCTTTCTTT	CASSAGRQGQGDTEAFF
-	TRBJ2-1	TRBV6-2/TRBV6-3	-	TGTGCCAGCAGTTACTCGACAATGTATCTGGACTCGCAATACAATGAGCAATTCTTC	CASSYSTMYLDSQYNEQFF
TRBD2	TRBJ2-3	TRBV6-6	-	TGTACCAGCGGGAGGAGCAGAGATACGCAGTATTTT	CTSGRSRDTQYF
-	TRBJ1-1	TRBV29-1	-	TGTAGCGCCCAAGAGAGGAAAGCTGAAGCTTTCTTT	CSAQERKAEAFF
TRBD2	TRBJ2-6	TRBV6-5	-	TGTGCCAGCAGTTTAGCGGGGGCCAGCTCTGTTGCCAACGTCCTGAATTTC	CASSLAGASSVANVLNF
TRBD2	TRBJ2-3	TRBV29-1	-	TGCAGCGTCGCAATCCGAGCGGGAGGGCCGTCAGATACACAGTATTTT	CSVAIRAGGPSDTQYF
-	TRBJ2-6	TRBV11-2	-	TGTGCCATCAGTCATATCTATGGGGCCAACGTCCTGACCTTC	CAISHIYGANVLTF
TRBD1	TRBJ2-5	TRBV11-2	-	TGTGCCGGCAGCCCTACAGGGGTAGAGACCCAATACTTC	CAGSPTGVETQYF
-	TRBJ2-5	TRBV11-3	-	TGTCCCAGCAGCCCGGCGGGCGGGGCGTCGCTTGAGACCCAGTACTTC	CPSSPAGGASLETQYF
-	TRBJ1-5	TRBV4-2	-	TGTGCCAGCAGCCAAGGGCTAGCGGGAAGCACAGATACGCAGCATTTT	CASSQGLAGSTDTQHF
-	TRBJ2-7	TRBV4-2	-	TGTGCCAGCAGCCAATATTCGGGAGTCCCCTACGAGCAATACTTC	CASSQYSGVPYEQYF
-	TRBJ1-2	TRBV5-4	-	TGTGCCAGCAGCTTTCTGACAGGAGCTAACTATGGCTACACCTTC	CASSFLTGANYGYTF
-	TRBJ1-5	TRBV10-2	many	TGCGCCAGCAGTGTTTTAGAGGGCAATCAGCCCCAGCATTTT	CASSVLEGNQPQHF
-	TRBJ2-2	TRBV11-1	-	TGTGCCAGCAGCTTACGTGCAGGGATCATCGGGGAACTGTTTTTT	CASSLRAGIIGELFF
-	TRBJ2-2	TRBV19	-	TGTGCCACTAGTGGGGCAGTTAACACAGGGGAGCTGTTTTTT	CATSGAVNTGELFF
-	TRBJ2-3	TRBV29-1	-	TGCAGCGTCGGACATGGTGGGGATACGCACTATTTT	CSVGHGGDTHYF
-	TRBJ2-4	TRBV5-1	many	TGCGCCAGCAGCTTGACTAGCGCCAAAAACATTCAGTACTTC	CASSLTSAKNIQYF
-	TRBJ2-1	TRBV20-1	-	TGCAGTGATAGAGTAAGGATCCGGGCCGAGTTTGATGAGCAGTTCTTC	CSDRVRIRAEFDEQFF
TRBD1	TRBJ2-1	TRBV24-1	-	TGTGCCACCAGTGACTTGTCGGGACAGGGATATAATGAGAAGTTCTTC	CATSDLSGQGYNEKFF
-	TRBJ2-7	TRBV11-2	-	TGTGCCAGTAGCTTAGACGGAATTCCCTACGAGCAGTACTTC	CASSLDGIPYEQYF
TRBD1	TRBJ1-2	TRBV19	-	TGTGCCAGTAGTAGCCGGGACAGGTTCTATGGCTACACCTTC	CASSSRDRFYGYTF
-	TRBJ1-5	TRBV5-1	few	TGCGCCAACAGCTTGGGGACGGGAAATAGCAATCAGCCCCAGCATTTT	CANSLGTGNSNQPQHF
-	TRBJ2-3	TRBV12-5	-	TGTGCTAGTGGTTCGCGGCAGGGCGTTACAGATACGCAGTATTTT	CASGSRQGVTDTQYF
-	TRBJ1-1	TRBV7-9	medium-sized	TGTGCCAGCAGCTTCCCTGGGAACACTGAAGCTTTCTTT	CASSFPGNTEAFF
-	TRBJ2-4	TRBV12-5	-	TGTGCTAGTGCCGAGGGATACCGAGCCAAAAACATTCAGTATTTC	CASAEGYRAKNIQYF
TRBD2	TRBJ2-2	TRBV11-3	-	TGTGCCAGCAGCTCTCGGGGAGCGGGAGGATACGGAGCCGAGGAGCTGTTTTTT	CASSSRGAGGYGAEELFF
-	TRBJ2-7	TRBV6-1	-	TGTGCCAGCGGTGAATTTGGATCTCTACCCTCCGAGCAGTACTTC	CASGEFGSLPSEQYF
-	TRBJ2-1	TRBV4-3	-	TGCGCCAGCAACCACGTGGGAAGGCTAGCCAATGAGCAGTTCTTC	CASNHVGRLANEQFF
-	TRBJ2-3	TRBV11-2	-	TGTGCCAACAGCTTAGACCGGGATACAAGAGATACGCACTATTTT	CANSLDRDTRDTHYF
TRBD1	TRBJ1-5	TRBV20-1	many	TGCAGTGCTCGAGTCCGGGACAGGGATCAGCCCCAGCATTTT	CSARVRDRDQPQHF
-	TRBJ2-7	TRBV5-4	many	TGTGCCAGCAGCTTGAACGGGGGACCCTACGAGCAGTACTTC	CASSLNGGPYEQYF